This T cell receptor (beta chain) was sequenced in a study of OX40 agonist ivuxolimab in advanced cancers. Study in general: Patients were treated with ivuxolimab, an agonistic anti-OX40 (CD134) antibody. Mean age 60 years, range roughly 23 to 79; 82.7% male.

This table comes from immunoSEQ multiplex PCR, and its TCRdb copy is limited to in-frame clones, with some not included. This table has roughly 96,000 clones, less than 85% appearing once. With V trimmed by 7 bases and J by 0 bases, 2 bases remained unmatched. The CDR3 is made up of 14 amino acids. Germline CDR1 SNHLY, CDR2 FYNNEI. The TCR was taken from an adult with an advanced solid tumor such as melanoma, head and neck, liver or kidney cancer. V and J are TRBV2 and TRBJ2-2; 7 nucleotides agree with TRBD2. Sample: CD4+ or CD8+ T cells sorted from blood, taken in a trial of the OX40 agonist ivuxolimab. DNA for the CDR3: TGTGCCAGCATAGCGGGTACGAACACCGGGGAGCTGTTTTTT. It translates to CASIAGTNTGELFF.